These 15 T cell receptor beta chains were sequenced from one sample in a study of PD-1 blockade in classical Hodgkin lymphoma. Time point meaning: cycle 4 day 1 (C4D1), after six to seven weeks of nivolumab. With no exception, relapse followed autologous stem cell transplantation in all patients, and brentuximab vedotin exposure varied. Sequenced by immunoSEQ multiplex PCR; TCRdb stores in-frame clones only, minus some. The repertoire includes fewer than 100,000 clones, 85% to 95% of them detected once, and approximately 2% sits in the top ten. The sequencing used peripheral blood mononuclear cells (PBMCs), collected before the fourth cycle of nivolumab. Receptors were obtained from a human donor with classical Hodgkin lymphoma.

The chain employs TRBV6-5 and TRBJ2-5; no definite D call. Between the trimmed V and J ends, which lost 10 bases and 6 bases, there was a span of 24 bases. The germline gives CDR1 MNHEY, CDR2 SVGAGI. This CDR3 has 15 residues. The DNA for the CDR3 is TGTGCCACCACGGATCTAGTGACACTTGGGAAGACCCAGTACTTC. It is translated as CATTDLVTLGKTQYF.

The chain carries TRBV6-5 and TRBJ2-2, with 7 bases lining up with TRBD1. The germline V gene encodes CDR1 MNHEY and CDR2 SVGAGI. The V segment lost 6 bases and the J segment 7 bases; nucleotides outside the gene matches: 2. The CDR3 sequence is 12 residues long. Here the CDR3 reads CASRQGFGELFF. The DNA of the CDR3 is TGTGCCAGCAGACAGGGGTTCGGGGAGCTGTTTTTT.

V gene TRBV30 combines with J gene TRBJ2-2; 14 nucleotides align to TRBD2. The CDR3 runs 17 residues. V trimming: 3 bases; J trimming: 3 bases; junction bases outside the gene matches: 6. CDR1 GTSNPN and CDR2 SVGIG come from the germline V gene (reference sequence). CDR3 DNA: TGTGCCTGGAGCGGACTAGCGGGAGGAAGGGACACCGGGGAGCTGTTTTTT. Encoded protein: CAWSGLAGGRDTGELFF.

This rearrangement joins TRBV28 to TRBJ2-5; TRBD2 is a possible D gene (6 bases). V shed 7 bases and J shed 2 bases, with 14 bases lying between them. The CDR3 is made up of 14 amino acids. The V gene's germline CDR1 is MDHEN and CDR2 SYDVKM. CDR3: CASNSAGLQETQYF. The DNA of the CDR3 is TGTGCCAGCAATTCGGCGGGATTACAAGAGACCCAGTACTTC.

As regards this clone: One end of the junction does not line up with germline, which may come from a read error. V is TRBV5-1 and J is TRBJ2-7; 7 nucleotides agree with TRBD1. The length of the CDR3 is 13 residues. CDR1 SGHRS and CDR2 YFSETQ come from the germline V gene. CDR3 coding DNA: TGTGCCAGCAGCGGACGACAGGGACGCGAGCAGTACTTC. Translation: CASSGRQGREQYF.

As DNA, the CDR3 is TGTGCCAGCAGACTAGGGACAGCGAGCGGCTACACCTTC. Its translation is CASRLGTASGYTF. The chain couples TRBV6-4 to TRBJ1-2; 7 bases fit TRBD1. The germline V gene encodes CDR1 MRHNA and CDR2 SNTAGT. V shed 6 bases and J 8 bases; nucleotides not matched to a gene: 9. The CDR3 contains 13 residues.

The chain couples TRBV9 to TRBJ2-1, with D tentatively TRBD2 (5 bases). The V and J ends lost 5 bases and 9 bases respectively, with 30 bases between them. Germline assignment: CDR1 SGDLS and CDR2 YYNGEE. CDR3 size: 18 residues. The CDR3 spells CASSDGRWEGDGEGEQFF. The CDR3 coding sequence is TGTGCCAGCAGTGACGGAAGGTGGGAAGGAGATGGTGAGGGTGAGCAGTTCTTC.

The gene calls are TRBV29-1 and TRBJ2-4; D is perhaps TRBD1 (5 bases). With 3 bases removed from V and 3 bases from J, the gap between germline ends came to 15 bases. The CDR3 covers 15 residues. CDR1 is SQVTM, CDR2 ANQGSEA, per germline. CDR3 amino acids: CSVEVGRDGKNIQYF. The CDR3 DNA sequence: TGCAGCGTTGAGGTTGGCAGGGATGGCAAAAACATTCAGTACTTC.

J is TRBJ2-4 and V is TRBV5-1; D unresolved. The germline CDR1 and CDR2 sequences are SGHRS and YFSETQ. This CDR3 has 15 residues. The ends were cut back, 5 bases at V and 0 bases at J, with 12 bases in the middle. The CDR3 region has the DNA TGCGCCAGCAGTGCAGTGGAAAGAGCCAAAAACATTCAGTACTTC. Translating it yields CASSAVERAKNIQYF.

The chain uses TRBV7-9 and TRBJ2-7, with 8 bases identical to TRBD1. From germline, CDR1 is SEHNR and CDR2 FQNEAQ (reference sequence). The CDR3 has 16 residues. Trimming cost V 2 bases and J 5 bases; bases outside gene matches: 11. CDR3 sequence (DNA): TGTGCCAGCAGCTTAAACATCGGGACAGGAGTCGACGAGCAGTACTTC. This codes for CASSLNIGTGVDEQYF.

The chain carries TRBV19 and TRBJ1-2, with D uncertain. Between the trimmed V and J ends, which lost 6 bases and 4 bases, there was a span of 12 bases. This CDR3 comprises 13 residues. Per germline, CDR1 LNHDA and CDR2 SQIVND (reference sequence). CDR3 protein: CASSLKGGYGYTF. For the CDR3, the DNA is TGTGCCAGTAGCCTGAAGGGTGGCTATGGCTACACCTTC.

The rearrangement uses TRBV19 and TRBJ2-7; possible D gene TRBD1, 6 bases. Trimming stripped 2 bases from V and 5 bases from J, with 13 bases between. Germline CDR1 LNHDA, CDR2 SQIVND (reference sequence). There are 14 residues in the CDR3. The CDR3 nucleotides are TGTGCCAGTAGTATAACCAGGGGCCGGGACGAGCAGTACTTC. This codes for CASSITRGRDEQYF.

This chain joins TRBV4-1 and TRBJ2-3; D is unclear. The V end lost 3 bases, the J end lost 6 bases, and 22 bases lay between the germline ends. This CDR3 has 17 amino acids. CDR1 is MGHRA and CDR2 is YSYEKL in the germline V gene. CDR3 region: CASSHPKDGRNGDTQYF. In nucleotides, the CDR3 is TGCGCCAGCAGCCACCCTAAAGATGGGCGAAACGGGGATACGCAGTATTTT.

The chain recombines TRBV7-9 with TRBJ2-7; D is perhaps TRBD2 (6 bases). The germline V and J ends were trimmed by 8 bases and 5 bases, with 13 bases remaining between them. This CDR3 contains 12 residues. Looked up from germline, CDR1 is SEHNR and CDR2 is FQNEAQ (reference sequence). The CDR3 spells CASSGDSNEQYF. Here the CDR3 DNA reads TGTGCCAGCTCCGGGGACTCTAACGAGCAGTACTTC. Complete variable domain (other parts from reference TRBV7-9 and TRBJ2-7): DTGVSQNPRHKITKRGQNVTFRCDPISEHNRLYWYRQTLGQGPEFLTYFQNEAQLEKSRLLSDRFSAERPKGSFSTLEIQRTEQGDSAMYLCASSGDSNEQYFGPGTRLTVT.

V usage is TRBV30 and J usage is TRBJ2-3, with unresolved D. CDR3 length equals 13 residues. V lost 3 bases and J 5 bases, leaving 12 bases between the germline ends. CDR1 and CDR2 from the germline V gene are GTSNPN and SVGIG (reference sequence). CDR3 coding DNA: TGTGCCTGGAGCCGAGATCCCGGAGATACGCAGTATTTT. Translation gives CAWSRDPGDTQYF.